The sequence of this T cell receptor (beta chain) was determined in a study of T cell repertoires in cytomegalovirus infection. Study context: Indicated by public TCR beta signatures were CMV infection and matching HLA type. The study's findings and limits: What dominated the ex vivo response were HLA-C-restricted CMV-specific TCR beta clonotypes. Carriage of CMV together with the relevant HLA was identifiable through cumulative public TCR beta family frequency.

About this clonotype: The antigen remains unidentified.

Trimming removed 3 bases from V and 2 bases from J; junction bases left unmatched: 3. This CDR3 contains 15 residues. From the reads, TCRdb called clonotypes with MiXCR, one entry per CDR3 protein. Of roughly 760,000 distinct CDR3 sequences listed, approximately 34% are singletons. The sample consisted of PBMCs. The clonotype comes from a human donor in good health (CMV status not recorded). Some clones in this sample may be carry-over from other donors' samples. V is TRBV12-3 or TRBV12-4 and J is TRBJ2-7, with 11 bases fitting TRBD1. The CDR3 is CASSFLDRGPYEQYF. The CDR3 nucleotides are TGTGCCAGCAGTTTCCTGGACAGGGGGCCCTACGAGCAGTACTTC.